Listed below are T cell receptor beta chains from one sample, sequenced in a study of T cells in Graves' hyperthyroidism and ophthalmopathy. TCRdb processed the multiplex PCR reads anew with MiXCR; each CDR3 protein has one entry. This sample has about 300,000 distinct CDR3 sequences, with roughly 19% found just once. The material sequenced was blood. All receptors come from a man aged 50-59 years with Graves' ophthalmopathy. Each CDR3 is given without its conserved first and last residue. Fields, in order: J gene, D gene, V gene, CDR3 protein. The D gene is left open where the match is weak.

>TRBJ1-5|TRBD1|TRBV2
ASKARGQFNQPQH
>TRBJ2-1|.|TRBV6-5
ASSYSKSRLPNNEQF
>TRBJ2-1|.|TRBV15
ATSRDPVVPQFYNEQF
>TRBJ2-7|TRBD1|TRBV27
ATRQGARNEQY
>TRBJ2-7|.|TRBV28
ASSFGMEQY
>TRBJ2-1|TRBD1|TRBV11-2
PSSFRDSRNGYNEQF
>TRBJ2-5|.|TRBV5-1
ASSWGFSETQY
>TRBJ1-2|TRBD1|TRBV28
ASRTGTVNYGYT
>TRBJ2-7|.|TRBV11-1
ASSPVRVTSTPYEQY
>TRBJ2-5|TRBD2|TRBV10-3
AISALAGQETQY
>TRBJ1-5|.|TRBV20-1
SASQPTEPQH
>TRBJ1-4|TRBD1|TRBV11-1
ASSTHGTGVEKLF
>TRBJ2-5|.|TRBV13
ASSLTEGQETQY
>TRBJ1-1|.|TRBV28
ASTPGWTEAF
>TRBJ2-5|TRBD1|TRBV11-2
ASSLGTGGRETQY
>TRBJ2-1|TRBD1|TRBV5-5
ASSIQGASYNEQF
>TRBJ2-7|TRBD2|TRBV28
ASSRTSGRGRYEQY
>TRBJ2-1|.|TRBV20-1
SASLGVGEQF
>TRBJ1-2|.|TRBV28
ASRTEGNGYT
>TRBJ2-7|.|TRBV27
ASSLMLPRGFSYEQY
>TRBJ1-4|.|TRBV7-3
ASSPTGGTNEKLF
>TRBJ2-3|TRBD1|TRBV28
ASSSADRGSDTQY
>TRBJ1-4|.|TRBV6-1
ASSLMTGLSEKLF
>TRBJ2-1|TRBD2|TRBV5-1
ASSWSPGGGGYNEQF
>TRBJ1-2|.|TRBV28
ASSLGARDRNGYT
>TRBJ2-3|.|TRBV24-1
ATSDRDLWGTDTQY
>TRBJ2-7|.|TRBV29-1
SVVSGSGYEQY
>TRBJ2-5|.|TRBV3-1
ASSQVLDPGGTQY
>TRBJ2-3|.|TRBV11-2
ASSLRGAPSTDTQY
>TRBJ1-4|.|TRBV29-1
SVDRIEGKLF
>TRBJ1-6|TRBD1|TRBV3-1
ASSQDPTGVNSPLH
>TRBJ2-6|TRBD1|TRBV28
ASSGQGPTGANVLT
>TRBJ2-3|.|TRBV27
ASSVIGQSSTDTQY
>TRBJ2-1|.|TRBV12-3/TRBV12-4
ASSIAVNYNEQF
>TRBJ2-3|TRBD2|TRBV12-3/TRBV12-4
ASSRRLAGAPDTQY
>TRBJ2-1|.|TRBV2
ASSAQPGANEQF
>TRBJ1-3|.|TRBV15
ATSRDRRDSGNTIY
>TRBJ1-2|.|TRBV20-1
SAREPPSESGYT
>TRBJ2-7|TRBD2|TRBV28
ASSSGTSGTQEQY
>TRBJ1-2|TRBD1|TRBV24-1
ATSDPGTGVGYT
>TRBJ1-3|.|TRBV5-1
ASSLGEVGNTIY
>TRBJ2-5|.|TRBV7-6
ASSLVAAAAGETQY
>TRBJ1-2|.|TRBV6-4
ASSDRAGAYGYT
>TRBJ1-1|TRBD1|TRBV28
ASRPSTGAKYTEAF
>TRBJ2-7|.|TRBV3-1
ASSQGRSSGEQY
>TRBJ2-4|TRBD2|TRBV20-1
SARDSRGTSGRNIQY
>TRBJ2-7|TRBD2|TRBV6-2/TRBV6-3
ASSDESGPTSGFNHEQY
>TRBJ2-3|.|TRBV24-1
ATSDLPVADTQY
>TRBJ1-2|TRBD1|TRBV30
AWSQDRAGGYT
>TRBJ2-2|.|TRBV20-1
SASSSSGAGSGELF
>TRBJ2-7|TRBD2|TRBV29-1
SVHTSGSYEQY
>TRBJ1-1|.|TRBV7-9
ASSSRGEGTEAF
>TRBJ2-3|TRBD2|TRBV11-2
ASSLRQRESPDTQY
>TRBJ2-5|TRBD2|TRBV5-1
ASSLGLAIETQY
>TRBJ2-2|TRBD2|TRBV14
ASSRGGGNTGELF
>TRBJ1-6|.|TRBV19
ASSIVAGNSPLH
>TRBJ1-5|.|TRBV2
ASSEGQASNQPQH
>TRBJ1-4|.|TRBV18
ASSPIQSDATNEKLF
>TRBJ1-1|.|TRBV19
ASRSGNTEAF